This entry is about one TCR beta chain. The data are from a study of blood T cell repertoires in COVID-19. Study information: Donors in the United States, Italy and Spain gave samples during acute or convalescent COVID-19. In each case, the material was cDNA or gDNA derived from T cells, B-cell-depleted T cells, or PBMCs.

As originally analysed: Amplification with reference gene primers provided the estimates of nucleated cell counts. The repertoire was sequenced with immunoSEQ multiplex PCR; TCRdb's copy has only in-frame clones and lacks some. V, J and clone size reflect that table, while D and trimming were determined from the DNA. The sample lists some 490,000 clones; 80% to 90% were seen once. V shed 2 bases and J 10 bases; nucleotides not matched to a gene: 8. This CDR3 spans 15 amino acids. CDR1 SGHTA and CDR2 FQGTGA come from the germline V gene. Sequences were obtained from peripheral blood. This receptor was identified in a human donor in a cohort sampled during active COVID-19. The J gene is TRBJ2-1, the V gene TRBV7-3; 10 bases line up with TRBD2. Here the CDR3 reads CASSLGNGLAAEQFF. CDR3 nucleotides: TGTGCCAGCAGCTTAGGAAATGGACTAGCGGCGGAGCAGTTCTTC.